Shown below are 26 T cell receptor beta chains from a single sample sequenced in a study of T-cell reconstitution after alpha-beta-depleted transplantation in children. The library targeted TCRbeta and was prepared with unique molecular identifiers. TCRdb reanalysed the PCR reads using MiXCR and keeps one entry per CDR3 protein. The sample carries 350,000 to 400,000 distinct CDR3 sequences, 13% recorded once. The sequencing here drew on PBMCs, taken from the stem cell graft. All receptors derive from a human donor who donated a stem cell graft to a child with Fanconi anemia.

Worth noting for this clonotype: This may come from a read error, since a much larger clone is one base off. This chain connects TRBV5-1 to TRBJ1-5; the D gene is possibly TRBD1 (6 bases). The germline CDR1 and CDR2 sequences are SGHRS and YFSETQ. Trimming stripped 2 bases from V and 5 bases from J, with 14 bases between. The CDR3 is 15 amino acids. The CDR3 DNA reads as TGCGCCAGCAGCTTAGGGGGGACGAGCTATCAGCCCCAGCATTTT. Its translation: CASSLGGTSYQPQHF.

V gene TRBV5-1 combines with J gene TRBJ2-5, with 8 bases lining up with TRBD2. After removal of 0 bases from V and 3 bases from J, the junction contained 4 bases not matched to a gene. Germline V gene data show CDR1 as SGHRS and CDR2 as YFSETQ. The CDR3 totals 15 residues. The CDR3 sequence is CASSLDGRGEETQYF. In nucleotides, the CDR3 is TGCGCCAGCAGCTTGGACGGGCGGGGGGAAGAGACCCAGTACTTC.

This clonotype was observed a handful of times. The chain combines TRBV4-3 with TRBJ1-1, with D perhaps TRBD1 (5 bases). This CDR3 has 14 amino acids. The germline gives CDR1 LGHNA, CDR2 YSLEER. The V end lost 4 bases, the J end lost 3 bases, and 12 bases lay between the germline ends. The CDR3 sequence: CASSLWGTDTEAFF. CDR3 DNA: TGCGCCAGCAGCCTCTGGGGGACGGACACTGAAGCTTTCTTT.

This rearrangement joins TRBV5-1 to TRBJ1-2, with 11 bases fitting TRBD1. The length of the CDR3 is 16 residues. CDR1 is SGHRS and CDR2 is YFSETQ in the germline V gene. The J segment lost 2 bases and the V segment lost 7 bases, leaving 10 bases of the junction unmatched. The CDR3: CASWDGTGGPNYGYTF. Written as DNA, the CDR3 is TGCGCCAGCTGGGACGGGACAGGGGGTCCAAACTATGGCTACACCTTC. The variable domain in full, completed from reference TRBV5-1 and TRBJ1-2, reads KAGVTQTPRYLIKTRGQQVTLSCSPISGHRSVSWYQQTPGQGLQFLFEYFSETQRNKGNFPGRFSGRQFSNSRSEMNVSTLELGDSALYLCASWDGTGGPNYGYTFGSGTRLTVV.

This clonotype was seen at least ten times. This chain uses TRBV6-2 or TRBV6-3 with TRBJ1-1, with D hard to call. This CDR3 has 11 residues. V was pared by 2 bases and J by 5 bases, with 3 bases between. Looked up from germline, CDR1 is MNHEY and CDR2 is SVGEGT. CDR3 nucleotides: TGTGCCAGCAGTTACGTGACTGAAGCTTTCTTT. Protein: CASSYVTEAFF.

This chain uses TRBV12-3 or TRBV12-4 with TRBJ2-7; D uncertain. The V gene lost 2 bases and the J gene lost 7 bases, with 9 bases spanning the gap. This CDR3 has 12 amino acids. The CDR3 nucleotides are TGTGCCAGCAGTTTAACCGCGACGGAGCAGTACTTC. It yields the protein CASSLTATEQYF.

This clonotype was detected many times. The V and J genes are TRBV4-2 and TRBJ2-1; no firm D call. The CDR3 has 13 residues. The germline V gene encodes CDR1 LGHNA and CDR2 YNFKEQ. V was trimmed by 1 base and J by 8 bases, leaving 9 bases between them. The CDR3 region is CASSQAPLDEQFF. The DNA of the CDR3 is TGTGCCAGCAGCCAAGCCCCGTTGGATGAGCAGTTCTTC.

The chain couples TRBV5-1 to TRBJ2-7; possible D gene TRBD2, 5 bases. CDR3 length: 14 residues. Germline V gene data show CDR1 as SGHRS and CDR2 as YFSETQ. Trimming removed 0 bases from V and 7 bases from J, with 14 bases in between. The chain's CDR3 is CASSLGTHGLEQYF. CDR3 DNA: TGCGCCAGCAGCTTGGGGACTCACGGGCTGGAGCAGTACTTC.

This clonotype was counted ten times or more. V gene TRBV4-2 combines with J gene TRBJ2-2, with a weak D call TRBD1 (6 bases). Germline-derived CDR1 and CDR2 are LGHNA and YNFKEQ. The V end was cut by 3 bases, the J end by 5 bases, with 19 bases between. The CDR3 totals 17 residues. CDR3 coding DNA: TGTGCCAGCAGCCACCACCACGACAGGCCTTATACCGGGGAGCTGTTTTTT. This encodes CASSHHHDRPYTGELFF.

V usage is TRBV2 and J usage is TRBJ1-1, with 7 nucleotides matching TRBD1. This CDR3 contains 13 residues. V was pared by 5 bases and J by 10 bases, with 10 bases of the junction left unmatched. Per germline, CDR1 SNHLY and CDR2 FYNNEI. The CDR3 is CASSSSGQEGAFF. The DNA of the CDR3 is TGTGCCAGCAGTTCGTCTGGACAGGAAGGAGCTTTCTTT.

The J gene is TRBJ1-1, the V gene TRBV7-9; weak D call: TRBD1 (5 bases). This CDR3 has 14 amino acids. Trimming shortened V by 1 base and J by 4 bases, and 10 bases separated the two germline ends. Germline V lookup: CDR1 SEHNR, CDR2 FQNEAQ (reference sequence). The CDR3: CASSLVGGSTEAFF. CDR3 nucleotides: TGTGCCAGCAGCTTAGTCGGGGGGAGCACTGAAGCTTTCTTT.

In this sample, this clonotype turned up a few times. The chain uses TRBV6-2 or TRBV6-3 and TRBJ2-3, with D hard to call. CDR3 length: 12 amino acids. Per germline, CDR1 MNHEY and CDR2 SVGEGT. The V gene lost 5 bases and the J gene lost 6 bases, with 9 bases spanning the gap. The CDR3 protein is CASSRTPDTQYF. DNA of the CDR3: TGTGCCAGCAGTCGGACCCCCGATACGCAGTATTTT.

This clonotype was picked up a small number of times. V usage is TRBV7-8 and J usage is TRBJ1-2; D ambiguous. V lost 0 bases and J 0 bases, leaving 5 bases between the germline ends. CDR1 is SGHVS, CDR2 FQNEAQ, per germline. There are 14 residues in the CDR3. CDR3 nucleotides: TGTGCCAGCAGCTTAGCAACGGCTAACTATGGCTACACCTTC. This translates into CASSLATANYGYTF.

The chain has TRBV11-1 and TRBJ2-3, with a weak D call TRBD2 (5 bases). Trimming cost V 5 bases and J 7 bases, with 22 bases left between them. The CDR3 spans 16 residues. Germline V gene sequence: CDR1 SGHAT, CDR2 FQDESV (reference sequence). In DNA, the CDR3 is TGTGCCAGCAGCCCGACCGAAGGCGGAGCGGTATATACGCAGTATTTT. Translated: CASSPTEGGAVYTQYF. Full variable domain (rest looked up from reference TRBV11-1 and TRBJ2-3): EAEVAQSPRYKITEKSQAVAFWCDPISGHATLYWYRQILGQGPELLVQFQDESVVDDSQLPKDRFSAERLKGVDSTLKIQPAELGDSAMYLCASSPTEGGAVYTQYFGPGTRLTVL.

This chain uses TRBV20-1 with TRBJ1-1; D is undetermined. Per germline, CDR1 DFQATT and CDR2 SNEGSKA (reference sequence). V was cut by 0 bases and J by 2 bases, with 13 bases left in between. CDR3 length: 15 residues. CDR3 amino acids: CSARDSISPNTEAFF. In DNA form, the CDR3 reads TGCAGTGCTAGAGATAGCATCTCGCCTAACACTGAAGCTTTCTTT.

This clonotype was counted between two and nine times. V usage is TRBV2 and J usage is TRBJ1-1; D is unclear. CDR1 SNHLY and CDR2 FYNNEI come from the germline V gene. This CDR3 is built from 13 residues. Trimming removed 5 bases from V and 4 bases from J, with 11 bases in between. The CDR3 reads CASSLDVSTEAFF. The CDR3 DNA reads as TGTGCCAGCAGTTTAGACGTAAGCACTGAAGCTTTCTTT.

This clonotype was detected many times. The chain links TRBV6-2 or TRBV6-3 to TRBJ2-1; 8 positions agree with TRBD1. The V and J ends lost 7 bases and 6 bases, in that order; junction bases with no gene match: 5. Germline CDR1 MNHEY, CDR2 SVGEGT. This CDR3 comprises 13 residues. The CDR3 sequence: CASTRTGTNEQFF. Written as DNA, the CDR3 is TGTGCCAGCACCAGGACAGGGACCAATGAGCAGTTCTTC.

This chain joins TRBV9 and TRBJ2-7; 7 bases agree with TRBD1. The V gene end was trimmed by 0 bases and the J gene end by 0 bases; junction bases not matched to a gene: 3. The CDR3 is made up of 15 amino acids. The germline V gene has CDR1 SGDLS and CDR2 YYNGEE. The CDR3 here is CASSVEGASSYEQYF. Here the CDR3 DNA reads TGTGCCAGCAGCGTAGAGGGGGCAAGCTCCTACGAGCAGTACTTC.

The gene calls are TRBV20-1 and TRBJ1-2; D is possibly TRBD1 (5 bases). The CDR3 sequence is 12 residues long. V shed 3 bases and J shed 3 bases, with 8 bases lying between them. Germline V gives CDR1 DFQATT, CDR2 SNEGSKA (reference sequence). The CDR3 here is CSARIGDYGYTF. In DNA, the CDR3 is TGCAGTGCTAGGATAGGGGACTATGGCTACACCTTC.

A few counts support this clonotype. The chain employs TRBV6-1 and TRBJ2-3; D possibly corresponds to TRBD1 (5 bases). The CDR3 has 14 residues. Germline-derived CDR1 and CDR2 are MNHNS and SASEGT. Trimming took 10 bases from V and 0 from J, leaving 14 bases between them. DNA for the CDR3: TGTGCCACCCAGACAGTTCTTAGCACAGATACGCAGTATTTT. Translating gives CATQTVLSTDTQYF.

V gene TRBV12-3 or TRBV12-4 combines with J gene TRBJ2-2, with a weak D call TRBD1 (6 bases). The CDR3 spans 14 residues. Trimming removed 6 bases at V and 7 bases at J, with 15 bases between. CDR3 region: CASRVDGGVGELFF. CDR3 bases: TGTGCCAGCAGGGTGGATGGGGGCGTCGGGGAGCTGTTTTTT.

The CDR3, as DNA: TGCAGTGCTAGGCCGTCGAGGGGGGGACAGGGGACGGGCACAGATACGCAGTATTTT. Translation gives CSARPSRGGQGTGTDTQYF. This chain connects TRBV20-1 to TRBJ2-3; 10 positions match TRBD1. CDR3 length: 19 residues. The germline V gene has CDR1 DFQATT and CDR2 SNEGSKA (reference sequence). V lost 3 bases, J lost 1 base, and 16 bases stayed unmatched.

This clonotype occurred a few times. The chain uses TRBV11-2 and TRBJ2-3; 7 bases align to TRBD2. J gave up 0 bases and V 5 bases, and 8 bases lay outside the gene matches. The CDR3 is 16 amino acids. The germline V gene encodes CDR1 SGHAT and CDR2 FQNNGV. CDR3: CASSPLGGTSTDTQYF. The CDR3 nucleotides are TGTGCCAGCAGCCCCCTGGGGGGGACTAGCACAGATACGCAGTATTTT.

This clonotype was observed a handful of times. V usage is TRBV7-2 and J usage is TRBJ1-1; D unresolved. The germline V gene encodes CDR1 SGHTA and CDR2 FQGNSA. The CDR3 loop spans 14 amino acids. Trimming removed 2 bases at V and 5 bases at J, with 12 bases between. CDR3 DNA: TGTGCCAGCAGCTTATCAGGAGGGAGAACTGAAGCTTTCTTT. Translation: CASSLSGGRTEAFF.

This sequence joins TRBV7-2 and TRBJ2-5; maybe TRBD1 (5 bases). V gave up 0 bases and J gave up 4 bases, with 15 bases separating them. The V gene's germline CDR1 is SGHTA and CDR2 FQGNSA. The CDR3 loop spans 16 amino acids. As DNA, the CDR3 is TGTGCCAGCAGCTTAGCGCAAGGGGCCAGAGGAGAGACCCAGTACTTC. Translating gives CASSLAQGARGETQYF.

At least ten counts were recorded for this clonotype. V and J are TRBV18 and TRBJ1-1; D is unclear. Trimming cost V 1 base and J 1 base, with 16 bases left between them. Looked up from germline, CDR1 is KGHSH and CDR2 is LQKENI. This CDR3 region has 17 residues. The CDR3 is CASSPQISTPANTEAFF. Written as DNA, the CDR3 is TGTGCCAGCTCACCACAAATTTCGACACCGGCGAACACTGAAGCTTTCTTT. The complete variable domain, with remaining parts taken from reference TRBV18 and TRBJ1-1, reads NAGVMQNPRHLVRRRGQEARLRCSPMKGHSHVYWYRQLPEEGLKFMVYLQKENIIDESGMPKERFSAEFPKEGPSILRIQQVVRGDSAAYFCASSPQISTPANTEAFFGQGTRLTVV.